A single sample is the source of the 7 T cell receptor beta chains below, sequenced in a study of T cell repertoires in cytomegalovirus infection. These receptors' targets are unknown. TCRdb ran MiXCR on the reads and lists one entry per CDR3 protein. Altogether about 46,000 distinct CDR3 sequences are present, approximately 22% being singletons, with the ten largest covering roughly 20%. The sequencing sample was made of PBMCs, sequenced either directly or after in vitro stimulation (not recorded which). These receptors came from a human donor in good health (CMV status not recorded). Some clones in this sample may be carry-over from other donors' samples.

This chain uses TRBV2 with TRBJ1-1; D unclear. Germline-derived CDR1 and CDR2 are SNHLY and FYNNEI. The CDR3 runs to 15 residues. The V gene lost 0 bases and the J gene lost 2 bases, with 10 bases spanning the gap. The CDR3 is CASSEAETLNTEAFF. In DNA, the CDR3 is TGTGCCAGCAGTGAAGCCGAGACACTTAACACTGAAGCTTTCTTT.

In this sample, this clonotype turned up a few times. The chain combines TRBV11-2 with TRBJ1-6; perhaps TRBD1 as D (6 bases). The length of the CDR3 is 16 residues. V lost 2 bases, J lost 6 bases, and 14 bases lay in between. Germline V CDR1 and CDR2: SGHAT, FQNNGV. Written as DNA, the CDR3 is TGTGCCAGCAGCTTATCCCCAGGGGTGGGTAATTCACCCCTCCACTTT. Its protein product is CASSLSPGVGNSPLHF.

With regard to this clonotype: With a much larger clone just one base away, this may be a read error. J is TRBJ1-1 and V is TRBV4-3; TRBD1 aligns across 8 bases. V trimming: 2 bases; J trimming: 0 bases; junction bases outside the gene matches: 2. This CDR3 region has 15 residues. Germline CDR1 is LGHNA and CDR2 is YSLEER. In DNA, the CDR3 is TGCGCCAGCAGCCAACCACAGGGGGTGAACACTGAAGCTTTCTTT. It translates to CASSQPQGVNTEAFF.

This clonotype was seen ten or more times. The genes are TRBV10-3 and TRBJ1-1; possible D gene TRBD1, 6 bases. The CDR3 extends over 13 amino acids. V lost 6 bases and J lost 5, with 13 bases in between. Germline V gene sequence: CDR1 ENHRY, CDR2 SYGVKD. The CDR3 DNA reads TGTGCCATCAGGGGAACAGGGTGGACTGAAGCTTTCTTT. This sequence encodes CAIRGTGWTEAFF.

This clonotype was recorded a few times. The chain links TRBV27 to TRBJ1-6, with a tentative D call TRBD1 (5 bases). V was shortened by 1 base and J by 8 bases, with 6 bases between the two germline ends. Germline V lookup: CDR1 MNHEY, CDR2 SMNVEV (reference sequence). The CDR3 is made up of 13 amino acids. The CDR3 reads CASSLWGYSPLHF. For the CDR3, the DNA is TGTGCCAGCAGTTTATGGGGGTATTCACCCCTCCACTTT.

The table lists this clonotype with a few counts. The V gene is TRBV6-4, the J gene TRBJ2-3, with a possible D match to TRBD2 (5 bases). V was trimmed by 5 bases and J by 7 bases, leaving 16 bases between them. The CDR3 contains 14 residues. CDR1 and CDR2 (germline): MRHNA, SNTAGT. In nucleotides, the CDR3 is TGTGCCAGCAGTCCCCGGGCCGGAGGTTATACGCAGTATTTT. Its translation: CASSPRAGGYTQYF.

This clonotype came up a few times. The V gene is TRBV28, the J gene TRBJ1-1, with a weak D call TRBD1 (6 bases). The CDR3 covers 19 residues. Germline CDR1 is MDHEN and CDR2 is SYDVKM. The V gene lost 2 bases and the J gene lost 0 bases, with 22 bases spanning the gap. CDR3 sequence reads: CASSLTLPGTSYLNTEAFF. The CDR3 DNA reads TGTGCCAGCAGTTTAACGCTCCCCGGGACAAGCTATCTGAACACTGAAGCTTTCTTT. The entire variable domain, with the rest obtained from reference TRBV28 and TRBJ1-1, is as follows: DVKVTQSSRYLVKRTGEKVFLECVQDMDHENMFWYRQDPGLGLRLIYFSYDVKMKEKGDIPEGYSVSREKKERFSLILESASTNQTSMYLCASSLTLPGTSYLNTEAFFGQGTRLTVV.